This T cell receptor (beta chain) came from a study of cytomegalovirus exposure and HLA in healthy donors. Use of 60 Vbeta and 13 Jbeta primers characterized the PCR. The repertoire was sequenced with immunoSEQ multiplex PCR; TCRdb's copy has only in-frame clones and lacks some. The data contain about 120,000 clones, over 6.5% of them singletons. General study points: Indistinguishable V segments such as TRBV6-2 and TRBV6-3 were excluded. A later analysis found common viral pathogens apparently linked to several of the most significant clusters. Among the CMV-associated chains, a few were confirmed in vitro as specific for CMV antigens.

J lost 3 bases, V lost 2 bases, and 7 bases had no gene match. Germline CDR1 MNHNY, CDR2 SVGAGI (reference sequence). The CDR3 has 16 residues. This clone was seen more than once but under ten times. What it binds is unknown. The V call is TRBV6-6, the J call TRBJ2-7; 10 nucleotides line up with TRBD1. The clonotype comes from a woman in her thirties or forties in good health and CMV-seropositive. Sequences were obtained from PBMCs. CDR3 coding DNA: TGTGCCAGCAGTTACCTGGGACAGGGGTCTGGCTACGAGCAGTACTTC. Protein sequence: CASSYLGQGSGYEQYF.